This passage covers 12 T cell receptor beta chains from one sample sequenced in a study of blood T cell repertoires in COVID-19. Generated by immunoSEQ multiplex PCR, the TCRdb table keeps only in-frame clones and is missing some. The sample shows under 250,000 clones, about 82% of them seen only once. Sequencing input: peripheral blood. The receptors were gathered from a woman aged 80 or older with COVID-19, enrolled during active disease.

V usage is TRBV20-1 and J usage is TRBJ2-4; 10 bases align to TRBD1. The CDR3 sequence is 17 residues long. The ends lost 3 bases at V and 0 bases at J; junction bases unmatched: 8. Looked up from germline, CDR1 is DFQATT and CDR2 is SNEGSKA (reference sequence). The CDR3 DNA follows: TGCAGTGCTAGTCCGGGACAGGGGTTAATAGCCAAAAACATTCAGTACTTC. Its translation is CSASPGQGLIAKNIQYF.

V gene TRBV3-1 (or the pseudogene TRBV3-2) combines with J gene TRBJ2-1; D remains ambiguous. Between the trimmed V and J ends, which lost 0 bases and 4 bases, there was a span of 7 bases. From germline, CDR1 is LGHDT and CDR2 YNNKEL (reference sequence). There are 14 residues in the CDR3. CDR3 nucleotides: TGTGCCAGCAGCCAAGATCTCTATTACAATGAGCAGTTCTTC. It encodes CASSQDLYYNEQFF.

The chain uses TRBV7-2 and TRBJ1-1; D perhaps matches TRBD1 (5 bases). This CDR3 contains 15 residues. Germline CDR1 is SGHTA and CDR2 is FQGNSA. Deletions cut 5 bases from V and 1 base from J, with 14 bases between. CDR3 coding DNA: TGTGCCAGCAGCCGTTTTTCTGGGGCGAACACTGAAGCTTTCTTT. This translates into CASSRFSGANTEAFF.

This chain uses TRBV19 with TRBJ2-2; D might be TRBD2 (6 bases). The length of the CDR3 is 14 residues. Germline loops: CDR1 LNHDA, CDR2 SQIVND (reference sequence). Trimming stripped 6 bases from V and 1 base from J, with 9 bases between. CDR3 in DNA: TGTGCCAGTAGACCCGGGGGGAACACCGGGGAGCTGTTTTTT. Translating gives CASRPGGNTGELFF.

The count of this clone is one. The CDR3 region has the DNA TGTGCCTGGAGTCCCGACAGCTTACACGGCTACACCTTC. Encoded protein: CAWSPDSLHGYTF. V and J are TRBV30 and TRBJ1-2; TRBD1 is a possible D gene (5 bases). The length of the CDR3 is 13 residues. Germline CDR1 GTSNPN, CDR2 SVGIG (reference sequence). The V end was cut by 2 bases, the J end by 8 bases, with 15 bases between. The complete variable domain, with remaining parts taken from reference TRBV30 and TRBJ1-2, reads SQTIHQWPATLVQPVGSPLSLECTVEGTSNPNLYWYRQAAGRGLQLLFYSVGIGQISSEVPQNLSASRPQDRQFILSSKKLLLSDSGFYLCAWSPDSLHGYTFGSGTRLTVV.

This rearrangement joins TRBV7-2 to TRBJ1-4; 8 bases align to TRBD1. This CDR3 spans 16 amino acids. The ends lost 4 bases at V and 4 bases at J; junction bases unmatched: 8. In germline, CDR1 is SGHTA, CDR2 FQGNSA. The CDR3: CASSWGPTGVNEKLFF. In DNA, the CDR3 is TGTGCCAGCAGCTGGGGCCCGACAGGGGTTAATGAAAAACTGTTTTTT.

This clone was counted once. The genes are TRBV19 and TRBJ1-5, with D possibly TRBD1 on 5 matching bases. The V end was cut by 10 bases, the J end by 1 base, with 14 bases between. There are 14 residues in the CDR3. CDR1 is LNHDA, CDR2 SQIVND, per germline (reference sequence). The CDR3 coding sequence is TGTGCCACCAGGGCTATAGTCAGCAATCAGCCCCAGCATTTT. Its translation: CATRAIVSNQPQHF.

The rearrangement links TRBV19 to TRBJ1-2; TRBD1 matches at 9 bases. The germline CDR1 and CDR2 sequences are LNHDA and SQIVND (reference sequence). V was clipped by 4 bases and J by 5 bases; unmatched bases: 2. The CDR3 is made up of 13 amino acids. This chain's CDR3 is CASSTGQGYGYTF. CDR3 DNA: TGTGCCAGTAGTACCGGACAGGGGTATGGCTACACCTTC.

A note on this clone: Other DNA sequences in the same sample also yield this CDR3. CDR3 bases: TGTGCCAGTAGTATAGAAGGGACAGGCAATCAGCCCCAGCATTTT. It specifies CASSIEGTGNQPQHF. The chain is built from TRBV19 and TRBJ1-5; TRBD1 matches 7 bases. V shed 0 bases, J shed 2 bases, and the junction held 1 base outside the gene matches. The CDR3 extends over 15 amino acids. Looked up from germline, CDR1 is LNHDA and CDR2 is SQIVND (reference sequence). Combining the CDR3 with reference TRBV19 and TRBJ1-5 gives the whole variable domain DGGITQSPKYLFRKEGQNVTLSCEQNLNHDAMYWYRQDPGQGLRLIYYSQIVNDFQKGDIAEGYSVSREKKESFPLTVTSAQKNPTAFYLCASSIEGTGNQPQHFGDGTRLSIL.

The chain recombines TRBV21-1 with TRBJ2-7; the table's D call, TRBD2, was not checked against the DNA. TRBV21-1 is deemed a pseudogene. This CDR3 is built from 16 residues. The CDR3 loop is CASSHVGLVLPYEQYF. For the CDR3, the DNA is TGTGCCAGCAGCCATGTGGGACTAGTGTTACCTTACGAGCAGTACTTC.

The rearrangement links TRBV5-1 to TRBJ1-1; TRBD1 is a possible D gene (6 bases). The CDR3 is 13 residues long. CDR1 and CDR2 (germline): SGHRS, YFSETQ. The germline V and J ends were trimmed by 4 bases and 3 bases, with 10 bases remaining between them. The CDR3 sequence: CASSPDSYTEAFF. DNA for the CDR3: TGCGCCAGCAGCCCGGACAGTTACACTGAAGCTTTCTTT.

This chain joins TRBV7-2 and TRBJ2-7, with 7 positions matching TRBD1. In germline, CDR1 is SGHTA, CDR2 FQGNSA. V lost 1 base and J lost 7; bases outside the gene matches: 4. CDR3 length: 13 amino acids. CDR3 coding DNA: TGTGCCAGCAGCTTAGTAAGCAGGGGGGAGCAGTACTTC. It translates to CASSLVSRGEQYF.